This T cell receptor (beta chain) appears in the sequencing data of a study of response to subunit inactivated influenza vaccine. Study conclusions and caveats: Few new T cells, the authors suggested, are recruited by each seasonal influenza vaccination.

This CDR3 region has 15 residues. The ends lost 7 bases at V and 5 bases at J; junction bases unmatched: 10. TCRdb itself ran the RT-PCR reads through MiXCR, one entry per CDR3 protein. The table shows under 950,000 distinct CDR3 sequences, with 21% occurring only once. This clonotype was counted ten times or more. The antigen is unknown. J is TRBJ2-2 and V is TRBV12-3 or TRBV12-4; 7 positions match TRBD1. The TCR was taken from a man between 50 and 59 years old who received an inactivated influenza vaccine. The sample here was PBMCs from blood, taken less than 6 days after vaccination. The CDR3 loop is CASTLGTARTGELFF. For the CDR3, the DNA is TGTGCCAGCACCTTGGGGACAGCGAGGACCGGGGAGCTGTTTTTT.